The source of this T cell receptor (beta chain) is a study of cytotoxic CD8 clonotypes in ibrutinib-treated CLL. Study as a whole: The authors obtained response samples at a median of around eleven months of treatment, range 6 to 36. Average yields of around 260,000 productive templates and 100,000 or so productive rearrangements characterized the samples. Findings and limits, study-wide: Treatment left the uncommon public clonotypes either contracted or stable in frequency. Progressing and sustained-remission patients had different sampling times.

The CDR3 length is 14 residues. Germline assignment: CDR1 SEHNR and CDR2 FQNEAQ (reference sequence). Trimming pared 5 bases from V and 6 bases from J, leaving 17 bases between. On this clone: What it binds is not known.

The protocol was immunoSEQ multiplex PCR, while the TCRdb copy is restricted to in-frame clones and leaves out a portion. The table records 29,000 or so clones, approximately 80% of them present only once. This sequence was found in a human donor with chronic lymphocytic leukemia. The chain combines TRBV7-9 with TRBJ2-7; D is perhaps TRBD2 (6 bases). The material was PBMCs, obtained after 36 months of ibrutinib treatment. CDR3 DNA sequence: TGTGCCAGCAGCCTGACCGGGACTTATGGCGAGCAGTACTTC. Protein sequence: CASSLTGTYGEQYF.